The 30 T cell receptor beta chains reported below all come from one sample, sequenced in a study of neoadjuvant anti-PD-1 for oral cavity cancer. Sequenced by immunoSEQ multiplex PCR; TCRdb stores in-frame clones only, minus some. The data hold fewer than 8,500 clones, with just over 75% observed a single time. This sample comprised PBMCs, obtained before nivolumab (anti-PD-1) treatment. These receptors originate from a person aged 40-85 years with oral cavity squamous cell carcinoma.

J is TRBJ1-2 and V is TRBV28; 8 nucleotides align to TRBD1. The CDR3 has 15 residues. Germline lookup yields CDR1 MDHEN and CDR2 SYDVKM. Trimming at V came to 3 bases and at J to 5 bases, leaving 8 bases not matched to a gene. Written as DNA, the CDR3 is TGTGCCAGCAGTTTTTCCCCGACAGGGGTGTATGGCTACACCTTC. This codes for CASSFSPTGVYGYTF.

V gene TRBV5-1 combines with J gene TRBJ1-5; D not resolved. Trimming took off 0 bases at V and 6 bases at J, with 13 bases between the two ends. Germline V lookup: CDR1 SGHRS, CDR2 YFSETQ. The CDR3 runs 15 residues. Here the CDR3 reads CASSLVGQTGQPQHF. DNA for the CDR3: TGCGCCAGCAGCTTGGTAGGGCAGACTGGTCAGCCCCAGCATTTT.

This chain joins TRBV6-5 and TRBJ2-7; D is unclear. CDR3 length: 13 residues. Germline V gene data show CDR1 as MNHEY and CDR2 as SVGAGI. Trimming removed 6 bases at V and 0 bases at J, with 9 bases between. The CDR3 DNA is TGTGCCAGCAGCCCGGACCCCTCCTACGAGCAGTACTTC. This translates into CASSPDPSYEQYF.

V gene TRBV5-1 combines with J gene TRBJ2-2; D is perhaps TRBD1 (5 bases). Trimming stripped 5 bases from V and 1 base from J, with 9 bases between. This CDR3 is built from 14 residues. Germline V gives CDR1 SGHRS, CDR2 YFSETQ. In DNA, the CDR3 is TGCGCCAGCAGGGGAACAGGGAACACCGGGGAGCTGTTTTTT. It translates to CASRGTGNTGELFF. Together with reference TRBV5-1 and TRBJ2-2, the CDR3 gives the full variable domain: KAGVTQTPRYLIKTRGQQVTLSCSPISGHRSVSWYQQTPGQGLQFLFEYFSETQRNKGNFPGRFSGRQFSNSRSEMNVSTLELGDSALYLCASRGTGNTGELFFGEGSRLTVL.

This clone occurred a few times. The chain joins TRBV10-1 to TRBJ2-3; tentative D call: TRBD1 (6 bases). The germline V gene encodes CDR1 WNHNN and CDR2 SYGVQD (reference sequence). This CDR3 contains 14 residues. Trimming removed 3 bases at V and 3 bases at J, with 10 bases between. The CDR3 protein is CASSELDRTDTQYF. As DNA, the CDR3 is TGCGCCAGCAGTGAACTCGACAGGACAGATACGCAGTATTTT.

This rearrangement joins TRBV11-2 to TRBJ1-6; 10 positions match TRBD1. Germline V gives CDR1 SGHAT, CDR2 FQNNGV. V shed 5 bases and J 9 bases; nucleotides not matched to a gene: 7. The CDR3 extends over 15 amino acids. The CDR3 protein is CASSPTGGIGSPLHF. In nucleotides, the CDR3 is TGTGCCAGCAGCCCGACAGGGGGCATCGGTTCACCCCTCCACTTT. The whole variable domain, filled in from reference TRBV11-2 and TRBJ1-6, reads EAGVAQSPRYKIIEKRQSVAFWCNPISGHATLYWYQQILGQGPKLLIQFQNNGVVDDSQLPKDRFSAERLKGVDSTLKIQPAKLEDSAVYLCASSPTGGIGSPLHFGNGTRLTVT.

As to this clone: Other nucleotide sequences in the sample specify the same CDR3. The CDR3 DNA is TGTGCCAGCAGTTACACCTCCGGGACAGGGTCCGAGCAGTACTTC. Encoded protein: CASSYTSGTGSEQYF. The chain recombines TRBV6-6 with TRBJ2-7; TRBD1 matches at 9 bases. Germline CDR1 reads MNHNY; CDR2 reads SVGAGI (reference sequence). V lost 2 bases to trimming and J lost 6 bases; unmatched junction nucleotides: 8. CDR3 length: 15 residues.

V and J are TRBV15 and TRBJ1-5; TRBD1 might be the D (5 bases). In germline, CDR1 is LNHNV, CDR2 YYDKDF (reference sequence). CDR3 size: 17 residues. V dropped 1 base and J dropped 4 bases, with 17 bases sitting between them. CDR3 loop: CATSRGRELQGNQPQHF. The CDR3 DNA reads TGTGCCACCAGCAGAGGCAGGGAGCTTCAAGGAAATCAGCCCCAGCATTTT.

The chain uses TRBV29-1 and TRBJ2-1, with 15 bases lining up with TRBD2. CDR3 length: 14 amino acids. V lost 7 bases, J lost 6 bases, and 4 bases stayed unmatched. Germline CDR1 is SQVTM and CDR2 is ANQGSEA. The CDR3 sequence: CSARTSGGGNEQFF. The CDR3 coding sequence is TGCAGCGCTCGGACTAGCGGGGGGGGCAATGAGCAGTTCTTC.

This clone turned up a few times. This chain links TRBV10-1 with TRBJ1-5; perhaps TRBD1 as D (6 bases). The germline gives CDR1 WNHNN, CDR2 SYGVQD (reference sequence). The ends were cut back, 2 bases at V and 4 bases at J, with 6 bases in the middle. The length of the CDR3 is 13 residues. As DNA, the CDR3 is TGCGCCAGCAGTGAGCAGGGGAATCAGCCCCAGCATTTT. It is translated as CASSEQGNQPQHF.

This clone was seen just once. The chain recombines TRBV6-5 with TRBJ1-2; 8 nucleotides match TRBD1. With 7 bases clipped from V and 8 bases from J, the junction kept 9 bases outside the gene matches. The CDR3 is made up of 13 amino acids. CDR1 and CDR2 (germline): MNHEY, SVGAGI. For the CDR3, the DNA is TGTGCCAGCACCGTTCAGGGGGCTCGAGGCTACACCTTC. Its protein is CASTVQGARGYTF.

V usage is TRBV7-2 and J usage is TRBJ1-5; D is undetermined. Between the trimmed V and J ends, which lost 3 bases and 3 bases, there was a span of 15 bases. Germline CDR1 SGHTA, CDR2 FQGNSA. The CDR3 sequence is 16 residues long. CDR3 protein: CASSFFSNGFNQPQHF. The CDR3 nucleotides are TGTGCCAGCAGCTTTTTCTCAAACGGTTTCAATCAGCCCCAGCATTTT.

This chain links TRBV28 with TRBJ1-2; D might be TRBD1 (5 bases). Germline-derived CDR1 and CDR2 are MDHEN and SYDVKM. The ends were cut back, 3 bases at V and 10 bases at J, with 18 bases in the middle. CDR3 size: 14 residues. CDR3 loop: CASSFRGTMSDYTF. The CDR3 coding sequence is TGTGCCAGCAGTTTTCGGGGGACTATGTCGGACTACACCTTC.

V gene TRBV15 combines with J gene TRBJ2-7; D not resolved. V lost 0 bases and J 5 bases, leaving 8 bases between the germline ends. This CDR3 is built from 13 residues. Germline V gene data show CDR1 as LNHNV and CDR2 as YYDKDF (reference sequence). The CDR3 sequence: CATSRDYRDEQYF. CDR3 DNA sequence: TGTGCCACCAGCAGAGATTACAGAGACGAGCAGTACTTC.

The chain recombines TRBV29-1 with TRBJ1-3; 8 bases fit TRBD1. From germline, CDR1 is SQVTM and CDR2 ANQGSEA. Unmatched junction bases numbered 6, after V lost 7 bases and J lost 1 base. The CDR3 has 14 residues. In nucleotides, the CDR3 is TGCAGCGCGAGACAGGGGCGATCTGGAAACACCATATATTTT. Protein: CSARQGRSGNTIYF.

This clone was recorded only once. The gene calls are TRBV7-2 and TRBJ1-2; D unresolved. CDR1 and CDR2 (germline): SGHTA, FQGNSA. The V gene lost 0 bases and the J gene lost 4 bases, with 6 bases spanning the gap. The CDR3 length is 13 residues. For the CDR3, the DNA is TGTGCCAGCAGCTTAGCTTCAGCCTATGGCTACACCTTC. It specifies CASSLASAYGYTF.

DNA of the CDR3: TGTGCCAGCAGCCCCCGCCCGGGACAGGGAGTTACCGGGGAGCTGTTTTTT. This translates into CASSPRPGQGVTGELFF. The gene calls are TRBV5-4 and TRBJ2-2; 9 nucleotides align to TRBD1. J was trimmed by 5 bases and V by 4 bases; bases with no gene match: 12. CDR1 and CDR2 (germline): SGHNT, YYREEE (reference sequence). The CDR3 has 17 residues.

V and J are TRBV7-2 and TRBJ1-2, with TRBD1 as a possible D gene (6 bases). Germline loops: CDR1 SGHTA, CDR2 FQGNSA. Between the trimmed V and J ends, which lost 4 bases and 8 bases, there was a span of 11 bases. The CDR3 spans 12 residues. The DNA of the CDR3 is TGTGCCAGCAGCTCCACAGGGAACGGCTACACCTTC. This encodes CASSSTGNGYTF.

The rearrangement uses TRBV10-2 and TRBJ1-5; D may be TRBD1 (5 bases). CDR3 length equals 15 residues. Germline V gene sequence: CDR1 WSHSY, CDR2 SAAADI. CDR3 sequence (DNA): TGCGTAGAGGAGGTCAGTGAACAGGGCAATCAGCCCCAGCATTTT. It codes for CVEEVSEQGNQPQHF.

This chain connects TRBV7-8 to TRBJ1-1, with 10 nucleotides matching TRBD1. The CDR3 has 17 residues. In germline, CDR1 is SGHVS, CDR2 FQNEAQ. Trimming removed 4 bases from V and 0 bases from J; junction bases left unmatched: 8. DNA for the CDR3: TGTGCCAGCAGCTATCGACGACAGGGGGCTATGAACACTGAAGCTTTCTTT. This encodes CASSYRRQGAMNTEAFF. The full variable domain, with the rest looked up from reference TRBV7-8 and TRBJ1-1, is GAGVSQSPRYKVAKRGQDVALRCDPISGHVSLFWYQQALGQGPEFLTYFQNEAQLDKSGLPSDRFFAERPEGSVSTLKIQRTQQEDSAVYLCASSYRRQGAMNTEAFFGQGTRLTVV.

The chain joins TRBV6-1 to TRBJ1-5, with 10 bases lining up with TRBD1. Per the germline V gene, CDR1 is MNHNS and CDR2 is SASEGT. CDR3 length: 14 residues. The V gene end was trimmed by 6 bases and the J gene end by 4 bases; junction bases not matched to a gene: 3. The CDR3 DNA is TGTGCCAGCAGCATGGGACAGGGGAATCAGCCCCAGCATTTT. Translation: CASSMGQGNQPQHF.

A remark on this clone: Germline is not matched at one junction end, which may reflect a read error. DNA of the CDR3: TGTGCCACCAGCACCTATAATCTAGGGCAGGCAGGGCACTTC. This gives the protein CATSTYNLGQAGHF. This sequence joins TRBV15 and TRBJ1-2; D possibly corresponds to TRBD1 (5 bases). The germline CDR1 and CDR2 sequences are LNHNV and YYDKDF (reference sequence). This CDR3 contains 14 residues.

V and J are TRBV6-1 and TRBJ1-5; no firm D call. There are 14 residues in the CDR3. Trimming left V 5 bases short and J 4 bases short, with 12 bases between. In germline, CDR1 is MNHNS, CDR2 SASEGT. CDR3 in amino acids: CASSSLTQNQPQHF. The CDR3 bases are TGTGCCAGCAGTTCTTTAACCCAAAATCAGCCCCAGCATTTT.

The rearrangement links TRBV5-4 to TRBJ1-1; TRBD1 agrees at 7 bases. This CDR3 is built from 14 residues. Germline V gene lookup returns CDR1 SGHNT and CDR2 YYREEE (reference sequence). Trimming removed 3 bases from V and 0 bases from J; junction bases left unmatched: 2. The CDR3 loop is CASSWGQMNTEAFF. The CDR3 nucleotides are TGTGCCAGCAGCTGGGGACAGATGAACACTGAAGCTTTCTTT.

The CDR3 nucleotides are TGTGCCAGCAGCGTGGGCAGGGGCGATCTCGAGCAGTACTTC. The encoded protein is CASSVGRGDLEQYF. The chain joins TRBV9 to TRBJ2-7; the D gene is possibly TRBD1 (6 bases). V lost 2 bases and J 6 bases, leaving 15 bases between the germline ends. Germline V gives CDR1 SGDLS, CDR2 YYNGEE. The CDR3 totals 14 residues.

The chain links TRBV21-1 to TRBJ2-3; TRBD1 is the table's D call and was not checked against the DNA. TRBV21-1 is designated a pseudogene. The CDR3 is 14 amino acids. CDR3 nucleotides: TGTGCCAGCATGGTACTCGACACCACAGATACGCAGTATTTT. Translation: CASMVLDTTDTQYF.

The V and J genes are TRBV6-5 and TRBJ1-2; 12 bases align to TRBD1. Germline V gene data show CDR1 as MNHEY and CDR2 as SVGAGI. V lost 0 bases, J lost 8 bases, and 4 bases stayed unmatched. This CDR3 has 15 amino acids. CDR3 region: CASSYSGTGGKGYTF. Written as DNA, the CDR3 is TGTGCCAGCAGTTACTCGGGGACAGGGGGCAAGGGCTACACCTTC.

The CDR3 nucleotides are TGTGCCAGCAGTCCAGGGACAGTTTCTGAAAAACTGTTTTTT. Its translation is CASSPGTVSEKLFF. This chain connects TRBV27 to TRBJ1-4; 7 nucleotides line up with TRBD1. V lost 5 bases and J lost 7; bases outside the gene matches: 7. Germline-derived CDR1 and CDR2 are MNHEY and SMNVEV (reference sequence). The CDR3 has 14 residues. Full variable domain (missing parts from reference TRBV27 and TRBJ1-4): EAQVTQNPRYLITVTGKKLTVTCSQNMNHEYMSWYRQDPGLGLRQIYYSMNVEVTDKGDVPEGYKVSRKEKRNFPLILESPSPNQTSLYFCASSPGTVSEKLFFGSGTQLSVL.

In its sample, this clone was seen a few times. This sequence joins TRBV5-1 and TRBJ2-2; 8 bases align to TRBD1. The CDR3 has 13 residues. The V gene's germline CDR1 is SGHRS and CDR2 YFSETQ. After removal of 3 bases from V and 5 bases from J, the junction contained 0 bases not matched to a gene. The CDR3, as DNA: TGCGCCAGCAGCTGGACAGGGACCGGGGAGCTGTTTTTT. Translating gives CASSWTGTGELFF.

This chain joins TRBV19 and TRBJ1-1, with no clear D. Trimming removed 5 bases at V and 1 base at J, with 14 bases between. The CDR3 sequence is 15 residues long. CDR1 is LNHDA, CDR2 SQIVND, per germline (reference sequence). CDR3 sequence (DNA): TGTGCCAGTAGTTTCGGACCGGGAGGGAACACTGAAGCTTTCTTT. Its protein is CASSFGPGGNTEAFF.